These T cell receptor beta chains were read from a single sample in a study of beta chain features in type 1 diabetes. Sequencing used immunoSEQ multiplex PCR; TCRdb keeps in-frame clones, though not all of them. The sample lists 45,000 to 60,000 clones; 35% to 55% were seen once. The sequenced material came from stem cell memory CD4+ T cells from blood. These receptors were obtained from a man aged 30 to 45 with type 1 diabetes. Each CDR3 is given with its conserved first and last residue. The order of the fields is clone size, V gene, J gene, D gene, CDR3 DNA, CDR3 protein. D genes are given only for firm matches. Not all rows give a size; the values are once, few, many and, for expanded clones, a class.

clone_size: .
v_call: TRBV4-2
j_call: TRBJ2-1
d_call: .
cdr3_nt: TGTGCCAGCAGCCAAGGCGGCTCTAGCAATGAGCAGTTCTTC
cdr3_aa: CASSQGGSSNEQFF

clone_size: .
v_call: TRBV7-3
j_call: TRBJ2-1
d_call: TRBD2
cdr3_nt: TGTGCCAGCAGCCCGACTAGCGGGAGCTATGAGCAGTTCTTC
cdr3_aa: CASSPTSGSYEQFF

clone_size: few
v_call: TRBV2
j_call: TRBJ2-3
d_call: TRBD1
cdr3_nt: TGTGCCAGCAGTCTACAGGGGTTCACAGATACGCAGTATTTT
cdr3_aa: CASSLQGFTDTQYF

clone_size: .
v_call: TRBV6-1
j_call: TRBJ1-1
d_call: .
cdr3_nt: TGTGCCGGAAGAGGGCTGGGCACTGAAGCTTTCTTT
cdr3_aa: CAGRGLGTEAFF

clone_size: .
v_call: TRBV9
j_call: TRBJ1-1
d_call: .
cdr3_nt: TGTGCCAGCAGACGGGGGGTCGGCAACACTGAAGCTTTCTTT
cdr3_aa: CASRRGVGNTEAFF

clone_size: .
v_call: TRBV28
j_call: TRBJ2-7
d_call: TRBD2
cdr3_nt: TGTGCCAGCAGTTTAAGCGGGAGTATCCCCTACGAGCAGTACTTC
cdr3_aa: CASSLSGSIPYEQYF

clone_size: .
v_call: TRBV10-3
j_call: TRBJ2-7
d_call: .
cdr3_nt: TGTGCCATCAACCGGGCCCCGGGGGACGAGCAGTACTTC
cdr3_aa: CAINRAPGDEQYF

clone_size: few
v_call: TRBV5-1
j_call: TRBJ1-2
d_call: TRBD1
cdr3_nt: TGCGCCAGCAGATATAGTCCGGCGGGACAGGGGCTTTATGGCTACACCTTC
cdr3_aa: CASRYSPAGQGLYGYTF

clone_size: few
v_call: TRBV15
j_call: TRBJ1-1
d_call: .
cdr3_nt: TGTGCCACCTCACTTTCAGGGAACACTGAAGCTTTCTTT
cdr3_aa: CATSLSGNTEAFF

clone_size: .
v_call: TRBV20-1
j_call: TRBJ2-7
d_call: .
cdr3_nt: TGCAGTGCTAGAGTTGGCCACGAGCAGTACTTC
cdr3_aa: CSARVGHEQYF

clone_size: .
v_call: TRBV25-1
j_call: TRBJ2-7
d_call: TRBD2
cdr3_nt: TGTGCCAGCAGTGAACTAGCGGGAGTAGGTGGAAGTCACGAGCAGTACTTC
cdr3_aa: CASSELAGVGGSHEQYF

clone_size: once
v_call: TRBV19
j_call: TRBJ1-1
d_call: .
cdr3_nt: TGTGCCAGTAGTATAAAGGCAGGGCGGCCTGAAGCTTTCTTT
cdr3_aa: CASSIKAGRPEAFF

clone_size: few
v_call: TRBV15
j_call: TRBJ1-5
d_call: .
cdr3_nt: TGTGCCACCAGCAGAGCCTCCCACCCGACGGACAGCATGGATCAGCCCCAGCATTTT
cdr3_aa: CATSRASHPTDSMDQPQHF

clone_size: few
v_call: TRBV7-9
j_call: TRBJ2-1
d_call: .
cdr3_nt: TGTGCCAGCTGCCGGGACAACAATGAGCAGTTCTTC
cdr3_aa: CASCRDNNEQFF

clone_size: few
v_call: TRBV10-3
j_call: TRBJ1-5
d_call: .
cdr3_nt: TGTGCCATCAGTGTTAGCTCGAATCAGCCCCAGCATTTT
cdr3_aa: CAISVSSNQPQHF

clone_size: .
v_call: TRBV4-1
j_call: TRBJ2-1
d_call: .
cdr3_nt: TGCGCCAGCAGCCAATGGTCGGAGAATGAGCAGTTCTTC
cdr3_aa: CASSQWSENEQFF

clone_size: .
v_call: TRBV7-2
j_call: TRBJ2-3
d_call: TRBD2
cdr3_nt: TGCGCCAGCAGCCCGAGCGGGAGGAGCACAGATACGCAGTATTTT
cdr3_aa: CASSPSGRSTDTQYF

clone_size: few
v_call: TRBV19
j_call: TRBJ1-5
d_call: .
cdr3_nt: TGTGCCAGTAGTATCGTGGGGAGAGCTGGCAATCAGCCCCAGCATTTT
cdr3_aa: CASSIVGRAGNQPQHF

clone_size: .
v_call: TRBV19
j_call: TRBJ2-7
d_call: TRBD2
cdr3_nt: TGTGCCAGTAGTATAGTGGGCGGGAGTCCGACCTACGAGCAGTACTTC
cdr3_aa: CASSIVGGSPTYEQYF

clone_size: .
v_call: TRBV7-9
j_call: TRBJ1-1
d_call: TRBD1
cdr3_nt: TGTGCCAGCAGCTTGGGACAGTACCCGAACACTGAAGCTTTCTTT
cdr3_aa: CASSLGQYPNTEAFF

clone_size: .
v_call: TRBV10-3
j_call: TRBJ2-1
d_call: TRBD2
cdr3_nt: TGTGCCATCAGTGAAAGGACTAGCGGGAATAATGAGCAGTTCTTC
cdr3_aa: CAISERTSGNNEQFF